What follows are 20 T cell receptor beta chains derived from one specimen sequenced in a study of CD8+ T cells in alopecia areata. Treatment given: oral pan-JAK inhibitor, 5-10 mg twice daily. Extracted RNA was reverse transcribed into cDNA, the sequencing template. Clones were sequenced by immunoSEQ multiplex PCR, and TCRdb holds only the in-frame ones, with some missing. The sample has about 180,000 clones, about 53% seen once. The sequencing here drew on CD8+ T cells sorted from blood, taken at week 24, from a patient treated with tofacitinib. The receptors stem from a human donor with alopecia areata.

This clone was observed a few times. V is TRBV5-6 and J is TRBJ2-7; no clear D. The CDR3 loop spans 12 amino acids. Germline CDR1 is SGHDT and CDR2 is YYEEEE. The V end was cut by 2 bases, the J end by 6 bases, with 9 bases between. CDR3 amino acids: CASSLGTSEQYF. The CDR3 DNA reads TGTGCCAGCAGCTTAGGCACCAGCGAGCAGTACTTC.

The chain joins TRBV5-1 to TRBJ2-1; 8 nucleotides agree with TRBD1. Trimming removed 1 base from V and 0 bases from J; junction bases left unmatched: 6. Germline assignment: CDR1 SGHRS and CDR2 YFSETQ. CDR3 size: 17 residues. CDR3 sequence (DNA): TGCGCCAGCAGCTTGTATCAGGGGGCCAGCTCCTACAATGAGCAGTTCTTC. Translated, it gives CASSLYQGASSYNEQFF.

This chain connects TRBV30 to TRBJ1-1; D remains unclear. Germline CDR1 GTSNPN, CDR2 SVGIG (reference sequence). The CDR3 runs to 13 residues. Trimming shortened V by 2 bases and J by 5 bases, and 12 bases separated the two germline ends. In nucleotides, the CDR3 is TGTGCCTGGAGTCCAGGTTATGGGACTGAAGCTTTCTTT. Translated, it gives CAWSPGYGTEAFF.

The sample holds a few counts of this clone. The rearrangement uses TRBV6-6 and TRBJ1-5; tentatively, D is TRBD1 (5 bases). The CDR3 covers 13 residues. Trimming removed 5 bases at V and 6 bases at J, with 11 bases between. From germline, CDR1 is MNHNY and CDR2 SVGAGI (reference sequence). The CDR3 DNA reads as TGTGCCAGCAGTAGTTCAGGGAGTCAGCCCCAGCATTTT. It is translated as CASSSSGSQPQHF.

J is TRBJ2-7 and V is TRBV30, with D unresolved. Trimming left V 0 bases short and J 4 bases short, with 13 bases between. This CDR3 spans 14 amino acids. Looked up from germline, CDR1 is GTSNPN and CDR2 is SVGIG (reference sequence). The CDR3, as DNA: TGTGCCTGGAGTGTGGGAAACGGTCCTTACGAGCAGTACTTC. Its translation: CAWSVGNGPYEQYF.

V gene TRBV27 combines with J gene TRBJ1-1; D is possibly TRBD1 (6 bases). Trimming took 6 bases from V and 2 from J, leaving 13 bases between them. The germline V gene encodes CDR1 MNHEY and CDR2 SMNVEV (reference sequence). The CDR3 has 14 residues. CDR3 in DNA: TGTGCCAGCAGCGCAGGACAGCCAAACACTGAAGCTTTCTTT. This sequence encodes CASSAGQPNTEAFF.

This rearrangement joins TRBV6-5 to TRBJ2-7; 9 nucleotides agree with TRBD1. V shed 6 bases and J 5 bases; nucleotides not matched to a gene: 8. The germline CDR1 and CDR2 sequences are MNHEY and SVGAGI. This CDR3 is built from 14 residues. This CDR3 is CASSPGTGMNEQYF. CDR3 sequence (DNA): TGTGCCAGCAGCCCAGGGACAGGGATGAACGAGCAGTACTTC.

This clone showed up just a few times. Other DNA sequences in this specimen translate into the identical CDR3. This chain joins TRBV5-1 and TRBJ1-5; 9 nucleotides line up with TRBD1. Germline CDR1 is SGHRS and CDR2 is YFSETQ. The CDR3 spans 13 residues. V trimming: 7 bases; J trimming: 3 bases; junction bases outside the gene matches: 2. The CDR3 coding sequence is TGCGCCAGCCGGGACAGGGACAATCAGCCCCAGCATTTT. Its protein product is CASRDRDNQPQHF.

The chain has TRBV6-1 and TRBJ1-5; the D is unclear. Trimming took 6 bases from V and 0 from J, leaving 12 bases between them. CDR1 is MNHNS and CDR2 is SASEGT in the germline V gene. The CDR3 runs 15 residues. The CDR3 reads CASSPEVNSNQPQHF. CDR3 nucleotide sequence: TGTGCCAGCAGCCCTGAGGTAAATAGCAATCAGCCCCAGCATTTT.

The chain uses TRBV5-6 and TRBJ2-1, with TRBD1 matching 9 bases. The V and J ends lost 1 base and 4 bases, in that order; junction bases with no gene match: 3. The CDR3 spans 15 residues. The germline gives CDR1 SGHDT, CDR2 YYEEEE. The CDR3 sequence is CASSLSGQGYNEQFF. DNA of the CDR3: TGTGCCAGCAGCTTGTCGGGACAGGGATACAATGAGCAGTTCTTC. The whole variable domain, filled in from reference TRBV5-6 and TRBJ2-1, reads DAGVTQSPTHLIKTRGQQVTLRCSPKSGHDTVSWYQQALGQGPQFIFQYYEEEERQRGNFPDRFSGHQFPNYSSELNVNALLLGDSALYLCASSLSGQGYNEQFFGPGTRLTVL.

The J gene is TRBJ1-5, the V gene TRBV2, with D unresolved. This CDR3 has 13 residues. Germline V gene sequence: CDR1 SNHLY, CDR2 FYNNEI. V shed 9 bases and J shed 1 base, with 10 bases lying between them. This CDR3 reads CASGPGSNQPQHF. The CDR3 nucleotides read TGTGCCAGTGGGCCGGGGAGCAATCAGCCCCAGCATTTT.

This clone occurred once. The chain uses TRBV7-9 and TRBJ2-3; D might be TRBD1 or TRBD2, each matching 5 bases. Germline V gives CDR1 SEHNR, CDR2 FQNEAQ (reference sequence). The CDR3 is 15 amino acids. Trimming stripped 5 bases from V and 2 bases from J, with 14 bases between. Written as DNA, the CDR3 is TGTGCCAGCAGCCTCGGGACCATCATCACAGATACGCAGTATTTT. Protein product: CASSLGTIITDTQYF.

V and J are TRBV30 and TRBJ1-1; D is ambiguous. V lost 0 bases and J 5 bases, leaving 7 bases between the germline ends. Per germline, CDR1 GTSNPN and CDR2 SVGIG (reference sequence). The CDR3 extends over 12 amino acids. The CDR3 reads CAWSVLATEAFF. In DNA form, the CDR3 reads TGTGCCTGGAGTGTACTAGCGACTGAAGCTTTCTTT.

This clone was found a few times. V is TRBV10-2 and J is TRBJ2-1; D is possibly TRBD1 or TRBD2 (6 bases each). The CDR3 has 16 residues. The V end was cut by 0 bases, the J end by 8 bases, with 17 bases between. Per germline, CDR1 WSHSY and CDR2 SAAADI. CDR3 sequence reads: CASSESGAGGVDEQFF. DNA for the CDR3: TGCGCCAGCAGTGAGTCGGGGGCAGGAGGGGTTGATGAGCAGTTCTTC.

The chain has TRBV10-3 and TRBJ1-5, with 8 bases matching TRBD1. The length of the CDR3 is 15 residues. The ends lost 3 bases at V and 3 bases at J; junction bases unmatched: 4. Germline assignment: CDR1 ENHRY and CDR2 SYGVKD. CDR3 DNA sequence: TGTGCCATCAGTGATTACAGGGGGGACAATCAGCCCCAGCATTTT. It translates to CAISDYRGDNQPQHF.

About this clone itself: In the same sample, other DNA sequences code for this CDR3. This CDR3 reads CASSFGTGDYEQYF. CDR3 nucleotides: TGTGCCAGCAGCTTCGGGACAGGAGACTACGAGCAGTACTTC. The genes are TRBV5-6 and TRBJ2-7; 8 bases map to TRBD1. The V gene end was trimmed by 2 bases and the J gene end by 3 bases; junction bases not matched to a gene: 4. Germline lookup yields CDR1 SGHDT and CDR2 YYEEEE. CDR3 length: 14 amino acids.

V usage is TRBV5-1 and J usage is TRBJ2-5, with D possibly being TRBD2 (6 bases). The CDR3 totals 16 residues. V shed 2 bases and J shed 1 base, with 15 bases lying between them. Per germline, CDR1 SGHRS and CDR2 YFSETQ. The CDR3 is CASSFNGGSSQETQYF. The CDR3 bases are TGCGCCAGCAGCTTTAATGGGGGGAGCTCCCAAGAGACCCAGTACTTC.

CDR3 coding DNA: TGTGCCTGGAGTGATGGTACAGGGGCTAACTATGGCTACACCTTC. This codes for CAWSDGTGANYGYTF. J is TRBJ1-2 and V is TRBV30, with 7 bases matching TRBD1. The CDR3 has 15 residues. J lost 0 bases, V lost 1 base, and 5 bases had no gene match. Germline V gene data show CDR1 as GTSNPN and CDR2 as SVGIG (reference sequence).

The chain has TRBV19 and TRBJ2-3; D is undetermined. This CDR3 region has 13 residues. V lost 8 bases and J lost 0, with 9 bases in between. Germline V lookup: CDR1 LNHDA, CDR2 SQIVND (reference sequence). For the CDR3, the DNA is TGTGCCAGTGGTCAGGACAGCACAGATACGCAGTATTTT. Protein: CASGQDSTDTQYF.

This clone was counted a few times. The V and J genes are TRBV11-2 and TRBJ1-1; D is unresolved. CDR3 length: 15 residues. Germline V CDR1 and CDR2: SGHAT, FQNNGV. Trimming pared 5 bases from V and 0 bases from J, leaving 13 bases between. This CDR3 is CASSRTGSMNTEAFF. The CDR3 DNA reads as TGTGCCAGCAGCCGAACGGGGTCCATGAACACTGAAGCTTTCTTT.